The 17 T cell receptor beta chains given below trace back to one sample, sequenced in a study of cytomegalovirus exposure and HLA in healthy donors (dated by TCRdb to 2016 to 2017). The receptor library was made with the immunoSEQ multiplex PCR assay. A mixture of 60 forward primers for TCR Vbeta segments and 13 reverse primers for TCR Jbeta segments was used in the multiplex PCR. The table was pulled from immuneACCESS by TCRdb, which kept in-frame rearrangements only. Such tables lose some clones; where checked, under half of the loss comes from unresolved V genes, and the rest has no known cause. The table for this sample lists some 200,000 clones; around three quarters of them were counted only once. Together, the top ten hold around 2% of the sample. The sequencing sample was made of PBMCs. Receptors were obtained from a woman under 40 in good health and CMV-seropositive.

This chain connects TRBV7-7 to TRBJ2-3; D ambiguous. The CDR3 runs 12 residues. In germline, CDR1 is SSHAT, CDR2 FNYEAQ (reference sequence). V was pared by 5 bases and J by 5 bases, with 8 bases between. DNA of the CDR3: TGTGCCAGCAGCCCACTCCAAGATACGCAGTATTTT. This sequence encodes CASSPLQDTQYF.

The chain employs TRBV7-6 and TRBJ2-5; D is uncertain. Trimming pared 1 base from V and 4 bases from J, leaving 7 bases between. The CDR3 has 13 residues. The germline gives CDR1 SGHVS, CDR2 FNYEAQ. The CDR3 DNA follows: TGTGCCAGCAGCTTAGGTGTCAGAGAGACCCAGTACTTC. It translates to CASSLGVRETQYF.

In DNA form, the CDR3 reads TGTGCCAGCAGCACCCTGGGGCTGAACACTGAAGCTTTCTTT. This sequence encodes CASSTLGLNTEAFF. This chain connects TRBV5-4 to TRBJ1-1, with D perhaps matching TRBD1 (5 bases). The CDR3 runs 14 residues. CDR1 SGHNT and CDR2 YYREEE come from the germline V gene (reference sequence). Trimming cost V 4 bases and J 0 bases, with 10 bases left between them.

In this sample, this clone turned up once. The V call is TRBV4-1, the J call TRBJ1-2; D unclear. V lost 1 base, J lost 7 bases, and 10 bases lay in between. The germline CDR1 and CDR2 sequences are MGHRA and YSYEKL. This CDR3 comprises 13 residues. In DNA, the CDR3 is TGCGCCAGCAGCCAAGGTAACAAGCGTGGCTACACCTTC. Its protein is CASSQGNKRGYTF.

The V and J genes are TRBV19 and TRBJ2-6, with 8 bases that match TRBD1. CDR1 LNHDA and CDR2 SQIVND come from the germline V gene (reference sequence). The CDR3 covers 16 residues. After removal of 4 bases from V and 0 bases from J, the junction contained 2 bases not matched to a gene. CDR3 region: CASSTTGVSGANVLTF. CDR3 bases: TGTGCCAGTAGTACGACAGGGGTCTCTGGGGCCAACGTCCTGACTTTC. The full variable domain, with the rest looked up from reference TRBV19 and TRBJ2-6, is DGGITQSPKYLFRKEGQNVTLSCEQNLNHDAMYWYRQDPGQGLRLIYYSQIVNDFQKGDIAEGYSVSREKKESFPLTVTSAQKNPTAFYLCASSTTGVSGANVLTFGAGSRLTVL.

The J gene is TRBJ1-6, the V gene TRBV4-1, with TRBD1 matching over 9 bases. Trimming cost V 2 bases and J 1 base; bases outside gene matches: 9. Germline-derived CDR1 and CDR2 are MGHRA and YSYEKL. There are 19 residues in the CDR3. In DNA, the CDR3 is TGCGCCAGCAGCCAAAGCTCGGGACAGGGACGATCCTATAATTCACCCCTCCACTTT. Translated: CASSQSSGQGRSYNSPLHF.

The CDR3: CSVGAGAYEQYF. CDR3 DNA: TGCAGCGTTGGGGCAGGGGCCTACGAGCAGTACTTC. The chain has TRBV29-1 and TRBJ2-7; D might be TRBD1 (6 bases). Per the germline V gene, CDR1 is SQVTM and CDR2 is ANQGSEA. The V end was cut by 4 bases, the J end by 2 bases, with 9 bases between. The CDR3 loop spans 12 amino acids.

V gene TRBV9 combines with J gene TRBJ2-7; D gene uncertain. Trimming pared 0 bases from V and 2 bases from J, leaving 9 bases between. This CDR3 comprises 14 residues. Germline V gives CDR1 SGDLS, CDR2 YYNGEE. The chain's CDR3 is CASSVADSTYEQYF. Here the CDR3 DNA reads TGTGCCAGCAGCGTAGCGGATAGCACCTACGAGCAGTACTTC.

This chain connects TRBV5-1 to TRBJ1-1; 10 nucleotides align to TRBD1. Germline V gene data show CDR1 as SGHRS and CDR2 as YFSETQ. This CDR3 has 15 residues. The V and J ends lost 0 bases and 4 bases, in that order; junction bases with no gene match: 3. The CDR3 DNA is TGCGCCAGCAGCTTGGAGGGACAGGGGTTCACTGAAGCTTTCTTT. It is translated as CASSLEGQGFTEAFF. Drawing the rest from reference TRBV5-1 and TRBJ1-1, the complete variable domain is KAGVTQTPRYLIKTRGQQVTLSCSPISGHRSVSWYQQTPGQGLQFLFEYFSETQRNKGNFPGRFSGRQFSNSRSEMNVSTLELGDSALYLCASSLEGQGFTEAFFGQGTRLTVV.

The rearrangement links TRBV7-2 to TRBJ1-2, with 8 nucleotides matching TRBD1. Per germline, CDR1 SGHTA and CDR2 FQGNSA. This CDR3 region has 17 residues. Germline trimming cut 1 base from V and 5 bases from J; bases unmatched to any gene: 12. The CDR3 spells CASSLVGQGFRWYGYTF. CDR3 bases: TGTGCCAGCAGCTTAGTCGGACAGGGCTTTAGGTGGTATGGCTACACCTTC.

The chain links TRBV5-8 to TRBJ1-5; D not resolved. The CDR3 covers 12 residues. CDR1 SGHTS and CDR2 YDEGEE come from the germline V gene. V was trimmed by 0 bases and J by 10 bases, leaving 8 bases between them. CDR3 amino acids: CASSLALGPQHF. CDR3 bases: TGTGCCAGCAGCTTGGCCCTAGGTCCCCAGCATTTT.

The J gene is TRBJ1-5, the V gene TRBV12-5; no reliable D call. V lost 3 bases and J lost 0, with 15 bases in between. The germline gives CDR1 LGHNT, CDR2 FRNRAP. CDR3 length: 17 amino acids. The CDR3 sequence is CASGFEVTDYSNQPQHF. The CDR3 nucleotides are TGTGCTAGTGGTTTTGAAGTTACAGACTATAGCAATCAGCCCCAGCATTTT.

This chain joins TRBV5-4 and TRBJ1-1, with 8 positions matching TRBD1. The CDR3 has 17 residues. V gave up 4 bases and J gave up 3 bases; unmatched junction bases: 14. Germline assignment: CDR1 SGHNT and CDR2 YYREEE (reference sequence). CDR3 sequence reads: CASSPTGAGIRDTEAFF. For the CDR3, the DNA is TGTGCCAGCAGCCCGACAGGGGCAGGGATTAGAGACACTGAAGCTTTCTTT. The whole variable domain, remainder taken from reference TRBV5-4 and TRBJ1-1, is ETGVTQSPTHLIKTRGQQVTLRCSSQSGHNTVSWYQQALGQGPQFIFQYYREEENGRGNFPPRFSGLQFPNYSSELNVNALELDDSALYLCASSPTGAGIRDTEAFFGQGTRLTVV.

The V call is TRBV30, the J call TRBJ1-1, with D possibly being TRBD1 (5 bases). Between the trimmed V and J ends, which lost 4 bases and 1 base, there was a span of 7 bases. The CDR3 loop spans 12 amino acids. Germline CDR1 is GTSNPN and CDR2 is SVGIG (reference sequence). The CDR3 region has the DNA TGTGCCTGGACCGGACAGAACACTGAAGCTTTCTTT. Translated, it gives CAWTGQNTEAFF.

This clone has only one observation. This chain connects TRBV15 to TRBJ1-2, with D perhaps matching TRBD1 (6 bases). The CDR3 loop spans 15 amino acids. CDR1 is LNHNV and CDR2 is YYDKDF in the germline V gene (reference sequence). V lost 2 bases and J 4 bases, leaving 14 bases between the germline ends. CDR3: CATSRPGHKTYGYTF. CDR3 DNA sequence: TGTGCCACCAGCAGACCGGGACATAAGACCTATGGCTACACCTTC.

V usage is TRBV6-6 and J usage is TRBJ2-7; 7 bases are a match to TRBD2. The CDR3 consists of 16 residues. The V gene end was trimmed by 2 bases and the J gene end by 8 bases; junction bases not matched to a gene: 15. From germline, CDR1 is MNHNY and CDR2 SVGAGI (reference sequence). CDR3 coding DNA: TGTGCCAGCAGTTACGGAAAAATTACGGCGGGAGAAAAGCAGTACTTC. Protein: CASSYGKITAGEKQYF.

This clone was found once. The chain combines TRBV7-2 with TRBJ1-2; 7 nucleotides match TRBD1. The CDR3 consists of 15 residues. Germline V gene lookup returns CDR1 SGHTA and CDR2 FQGNSA. The J segment lost 6 bases and the V segment lost 5 bases, leaving 12 bases of the junction unmatched. The CDR3 spells CASSPSTGPTNGYTF. CDR3 in DNA: TGTGCCAGCAGCCCCTCGACAGGGCCAACTAATGGCTACACCTTC.